Listed here are 10 T cell receptor beta chains from one sample, sequenced in a study of PD-1 blockade in mismatch repair-deficient tumors. Sequenced by immunoSEQ multiplex PCR; TCRdb stores in-frame clones only, minus some. This table holds about 79,000 clones, approximately 80% found once. The sample here was peripheral blood, taken 44 weeks after starting pembrolizumab. Receptor source: an adult with mismatch repair-deficient cancer.

This rearrangement joins TRBV30 to TRBJ2-1, with D perhaps being TRBD1 or TRBD2 (5 bases each). V lost 5 bases and J 7 bases, leaving 18 bases between the germline ends. The CDR3 consists of 14 residues. Germline V CDR1 and CDR2: GTSNPN, SVGIG (reference sequence). CDR3 in DNA: TGTGCCTGGGCCCACAGGCCCACTAGGAATGAGCAGTTCTTC. Amino acid sequence: CAWAHRPTRNEQFF.

V and J are TRBV4-1 and TRBJ2-3; no clear D. V gave up 3 bases and J gave up 2 bases, with 9 bases separating them. The CDR3 is 14 residues long. Germline assignment: CDR1 MGHRA and CDR2 YSYEKL. CDR3 protein: CASSHGKDTDTQYF. CDR3 DNA sequence: TGCGCCAGCAGCCATGGGAAGGACACAGATACGCAGTATTTT.

This sequence joins TRBV5-4 and TRBJ2-1, with 12 bases lining up with TRBD2. This CDR3 region has 16 residues. Germline loops: CDR1 SGHNT, CDR2 YYREEE (reference sequence). With 2 bases clipped from V and 4 bases from J, the junction kept 4 bases outside the gene matches. The CDR3 sequence: CASSLGTSGWYNEQFF. The CDR3, as DNA: TGTGCCAGCAGCTTAGGGACTAGCGGGTGGTACAATGAGCAGTTCTTC.

The chain recombines TRBV9 with TRBJ2-2; D is unclear. This CDR3 comprises 12 residues. The germline CDR1 and CDR2 sequences are SGDLS and YYNGEE. Trimming stripped 7 bases from V and 6 bases from J, with 10 bases between. The chain's CDR3 is CASGVSPGELFF. CDR3 nucleotide sequence: TGTGCCAGCGGTGTGTCTCCCGGGGAGCTGTTTTTT.

This clone was seen just once. The chain links TRBV10-2 to TRBJ1-2; perhaps TRBD1 as D (5 bases). V lost 3 bases to trimming and J lost 4 bases, with 15 bases between them. The germline CDR1 and CDR2 sequences are WSHSY and SAAADI. The length of the CDR3 is 15 residues. CDR3: CASSEGGRGSYGYTF. CDR3 DNA sequence: TGCGCCAGCAGTGAAGGTGGAAGGGGCTCCTATGGCTACACCTTC.

This clone appeared once. The chain joins TRBV30 to TRBJ2-3, with D perhaps TRBD1 (5 bases). The ends were cut back, 3 bases at V and 4 bases at J, with 11 bases in the middle. Germline lookup yields CDR1 GTSNPN and CDR2 SVGIG (reference sequence). CDR3 length: 13 residues. As DNA, the CDR3 is TGTGCCTGGAGCGTTGACAGCGCAGATACGCAGTATTTT. Its protein product is CAWSVDSADTQYF. Drawing the rest from reference TRBV30 and TRBJ2-3, the complete variable domain is SQTIHQWPATLVQPVGSPLSLECTVEGTSNPNLYWYRQAAGRGLQLLFYSVGIGQISSEVPQNLSASRPQDRQFILSSKKLLLSDSGFYLCAWSVDSADTQYFGPGTRLTVL.

The DNA for the CDR3 is TGTGCCAGTACCTCTCTTAGGGTCCCGCACGTAGAAGCTTTCTTT. Its translation is CASTSLRVPHVEAFF. This sequence joins TRBV19 and TRBJ1-1; no reliable D call. Trimming stripped 7 bases from V and 8 bases from J, with 23 bases between. Germline values: CDR1 LNHDA, CDR2 SQIVND (reference sequence). This CDR3 spans 15 amino acids.

V is TRBV6-1 and J is TRBJ1-2; 7 bases agree with TRBD1. This CDR3 contains 16 residues. Germline assignment: CDR1 MNHNS and CDR2 SASEGT. V lost 2 bases to trimming and J lost 2 bases; unmatched junction nucleotides: 8. The CDR3 loop is CASSEFDRVVNYGYTF. The CDR3 coding sequence is TGTGCCAGCAGTGAATTCGACAGGGTGGTCAACTATGGCTACACCTTC.

This chain links TRBV7-9 with TRBJ1-1; perhaps TRBD1 as D (5 bases). Germline assignment: CDR1 SEHNR and CDR2 FQNEAQ (reference sequence). V was shortened by 5 bases and J by 1 base, with 14 bases between the two germline ends. The CDR3 loop spans 15 amino acids. CDR3 loop: CASSRLWDANTEAFF. The CDR3 coding sequence is TGTGCCAGCAGCCGACTCTGGGACGCGAACACTGAAGCTTTCTTT. The variable domain in full, completed from reference TRBV7-9 and TRBJ1-1, reads DTGVSQNPRHKITKRGQNVTFRCDPISEHNRLYWYRQTLGQGPEFLTYFQNEAQLEKSRLLSDRFSAERPKGSFSTLEIQRTEQGDSAMYLCASSRLWDANTEAFFGQGTRLTVV.

This rearrangement joins TRBV18 to TRBJ2-2; 8 bases are shared with TRBD1. Losses at the gene ends were 4 bases for V and 0 bases for J; bases not matched to a gene: 4. CDR1 and CDR2 from the germline V gene are KGHSH and LQKENI. This CDR3 is 16 amino acids long. For the CDR3, the DNA is TGTGCCAGCTCACAGGCGGGACAGGCGAACACCGGGGAGCTGTTTTTT. This gives the protein CASSQAGQANTGELFF.